This T cell receptor (beta chain) was profiled in a study of cytomegalovirus exposure and HLA in healthy donors. Regarding the study as a whole: Reports indicated that the classifier achieved high specificity and sensitivity in diagnosing cytomegalovirus status. A later analysis linked some 18,000 TCR beta sequences to HLA alleles at 0.05 false discovery rate.

With respect to this clone: Its antigen is still unknown.

The PCR ran on 60 Vbeta and 13 Jbeta primers. The protocol was immunoSEQ multiplex PCR, while the TCRdb copy is restricted to in-frame clones and leaves out a portion. Found here are under 250,000 clones; the top ten clones hold about 1%. Per the germline V gene, CDR1 is WSHSY and CDR2 is SAAADI. CDR3 length: 14 amino acids. With V trimmed by 6 bases and J by 6 bases, 8 bases remained unmatched. The chain has TRBV10-2 and TRBJ2-7, with 10 bases identical to TRBD2. The sample comprised PBMCs. The clonotype was recovered from a girl aged 2 to 10 in good health and CMV-seropositive. The CDR3 sequence is CASSQAGGRGEQYF. The CDR3 DNA sequence: TGCGCCAGCAGCCAAGCGGGAGGGCGAGGCGAGCAGTACTTC.